This T cell receptor (beta chain) was retrieved from a study of T cell responses to AZD1222 COVID-19 vaccine listed by TCRdb under 2021. Notes on the research overall: A total of more than 230 trial participants underwent TCR sequencing, of whom 207 received two doses of AZD1222 and about 26 received two doses of the MenACWY control vaccine. Enrollment into the trials was organized by age into subgroups of 18-55, 56-69 and 70-plus years, and those subgroups contained around 150, 28 and 57 TCR-sequenced participants, respectively. On the study overall, not on this receptor specifically: Because no samples from the day 14 peak response were available, repertoires could be characterized only after the peak T cell response. Participants were mostly white British, with more females than males. The authors suggested clonal diversity may have been underestimated. Epitopes outside the regions mutated in the B.1.351 and B.1.1.7 variants were reportedly recognized by nearly half of the unique spike-specific TCRs. Vaccine-associated CD4 TCRs spanned the whole spike protein, with dominant responses in regions 160-218 and 743-854. In the small 56-69-year group, the increase in depth fell short of significance, most likely because of low power. Conclusions about previously exposed vaccinees are limited, since just 5 or 6 AZD1222 recipients were seropositive for SARS-CoV-2 at baseline. A significant rise in spike-specific TCR breadth and depth was observed after two AZD1222 doses relative to day 0 and relative to MenACWY recipients.

About this clone itself: The antigen it binds to is not known. Nothing much larger sits one base from this clone, and base qualities are not available.

The germline V gene sets CDR1 to SQVTM and CDR2 to ANQGSEA. The CDR3 measures 15 amino acids from cysteine to phenylalanine. Here the CDR3 DNA is all that survives: 45 bases in frame from base 1. Relative to germline, V is 2 bases shorter and J is 0 bases shorter, with 11 bases between their ends. Sample time point, as interpreted from the label and publication: about 28 days (+/-7) after the second vaccine dose. AZD1222 recipients with second doses at about 4 weeks or about 12 weeks were pooled, because spike-specific TCR depth and breadth did not differ between schedules. Vaccinee samples came from UK trials COV001 and COV002, including a single-blind randomized controlled phase 2/3 trial of AZD1222 (ChAdOx1 nCoV-19) in healthy adults. Trial participant PBMC samples were collected at day 0 and day 28 after the second dose for TCRbeta chain sequencing. The CDR3 regions of human TCRbeta chains were analyzed by immunosequencing. As for the authors' bioinformatics: Repertoire TCRs were matched against a reference library of SARS-CoV-2-specific TCRs generated with the MIRA antigen-specificity platform. Breadth was defined as the fraction of unique TCRs that were SARS-CoV-2-associated, and depth was defined as the fraction of total T cells that were SARS-CoV-2-associated. Using the MIRA data, every spike-specific TCR was mapped to the spike region that the TCR reacted to and assigned to either a CD4 or a CD8 class. Log10-transformed breadth and depth values were compared by one-way ANOVA with Sidak's multiple comparisons tests. TCRdb took over this immuneACCESS table, retaining in-frame rearrangements with V and J assigned. Such tables are incomplete; in checked studies, under half of the missing clones stem from an unresolved V gene, and the remainder is unexplained. For V, J and clone size, that table is used; D and trimming come from the DNA. The sample table shows roughly 140,000 clones, and approximately 92% are seen once. The ten largest clones capture 3.3% of the sample.

The TCR originated in an adult who received the AZD1222 COVID-19 vaccine. The chain is encoded by TRBV29-1 joined to TRBJ2-1; perhaps TRBD2 is the D gene, with 5 bases matching. Sample: peripheral blood, taken 28 days after the second AZD1222 dose. The CDR3 protein sequence reads: CSVERPGSSYNEQFF. The bases read TGCAGCGTTGAACGGCCGGGAAGCTCCTACAATGAGCAGTTCTTC.